This T cell receptor (beta chain) comes out of a study of vaccination effects on CD4 cells after COVID-19. Overall study context: Supplemented with about 9.9 IU/ml IL-2 and 10 ug/ml peptides, more than 1.5 million PBMC per well were kept in culture.

With approximately ten days of culture completed, CD4+ T cells were isolated. Findings of the study overall: Infection- and vaccine-induced clones contracted markedly late after vaccination. The study got few convalescent patients and did not collect any early post-infection timepoints.

This clone was counted once. Its matching antigen is unknown. CDR3 length: 13 amino acids. Per germline, CDR1 SGHKS and CDR2 YYEKEE (reference sequence). V lost 4 bases, J lost 3 bases, and 9 bases lay in between. Measured with immunoSEQ multiplex PCR; TCRdb has only the in-frame clones, and not every one. This sample yields more than 30,000 clones, of which about 81% are seen a single time; 2.9% belongs to the top ten. The TCR was taken from a human donor who received a COVID-19 vaccine. This sample comprised CD4+ T cells from PBMCs cultured without peptide, obtained before COVID-19 vaccination. The chain has TRBV5-5 and TRBJ2-3, with D hard to call. The CDR3 region is CASSPTGTDTQYF. CDR3 nucleotides: TGTGCCAGCAGCCCCACCGGGACAGATACGCAGTATTTT. Full variable domain (rest looked up from reference TRBV5-5 and TRBJ2-3): DAGVTQSPTHLIKTRGQQVTLRCSPISGHKSVSWYQQVLGQGPQFIFQYYEKEERGRGNFPDRFSARQFPNYSSELNVNALLLGDSALYLCASSPTGTDTQYFGPGTRLTVL.